These T cell receptor beta chains were read from a single sample in a study of blood T cells in healthy people across ages. TCRdb reprocessed the 5' RACE reads via MiXCR and lists one record per CDR3 protein. This sample has roughly 1.4 million distinct CDR3 sequences, with 55% to 75% found just once. Sequencing input: blood. Receptors were obtained from a man aged 18 to 29 in good health. The CDR3 runs from the conserved cysteine through the conserved F or W. Each record gives: CDR3 DNA, CDR3 protein, J gene, clone size, D gene, V gene. D genes are given only for firm matches. Part of the rows lack a size; the others show once, few, many or a class for expanded clones.

TGTGCCAGCAGTTTAAGGGGGGGCAAGGAGACCCAGTACTTC	CASSLRGGKETQYF	TRBJ2-5	few	-	TRBV12-3/TRBV12-4
TGTGCCAGCAGCTTATGGGGAACAGGGGTGGATGGCTACACCTTC	CASSLWGTGVDGYTF	TRBJ1-2	-	TRBD1	TRBV7-9
TGCAGCGCTATTTCCCCTGCCACCCACCAAGAGACCCAGTACTTC	CSAISPATHQETQYF	TRBJ2-5	many	-	TRBV29-1
TGTGCCAGCATGCGAGAGACCCAGTACTTC	CASMRETQYF	TRBJ2-5	-	-	TRBV6-1
TGTGCCAGCAGTTACTTCCTCCAGGAGACCCAGTACTTC	CASSYFLQETQYF	TRBJ2-5	-	-	TRBV6-5
TGCAGCGTTGATGGCAACAACATGAACACTGAAGCTTTCTTT	CSVDGNNMNTEAFF	TRBJ1-1	-	-	TRBV29-1
TGTGCCAGCAGTCCGTTACCGGGACTAGCCTACGAGCAGTACTTC	CASSPLPGLAYEQYF	TRBJ2-7	-	TRBD2	TRBV7-6
TGTGCCACCAGCGCCCCGACCATAGCGGGAGGATTCAACGAGCAGTACTTC	CATSAPTIAGGFNEQYF	TRBJ2-7	few	TRBD2	TRBV15
TGTGCCAGCAGTCACAGGGGACAGATCCACTATGGCTACACCTTC	CASSHRGQIHYGYTF	TRBJ1-2	-	TRBD1	TRBV5-6
TGTGCCAGCAGGCCGCTTAGACAGGGAGGGACCCAGTACTTC	CASRPLRQGGTQYF	TRBJ2-5	-	-	TRBV6-5